The T cell receptor (beta chain) described here comes from a study of blood T cell repertoires in COVID-19 (dated by TCRdb to 2020 to 2021). Regarding the research as a whole: Collaborator samples came from the United States, Italy and Spain and covered acute and convalescent phases of COVID-19. The prospective study material was composed of cDNA or gDNA derived from T cells, B-cell-depleted T cells, or PBMCs. Deeply sampled blood TCRbeta repertoires from subjects exposed to, actively infected with, or recovered from COVID-19 were included in the dataset. The repertoires were released in a freely available public database meant as a resource for research on the immune response to SARS-CoV-2. Samples came from the ongoing ImmuneRACE study (first 160 participants) plus 1,254 subjects from 6 global collaborators. Nearly every sample came with metadata listing a de-identified subject ID, COVID-19 status, age in years and sex. Where available, HLA class I and class II types were taken from metadata supplied by the sample provider and were not determined by assay-based typing. Broad study findings and their caveats: How much clinical and demographic metadata was included differed by source and by participant, and the metadata was provided uncurated.

On this clone: It has no known antigen specificity. Qualities for individual bases were not recorded, and no much larger clone is one base off.

TCRbeta CDR3 regions were amplified from genomic DNA by means of the immunoSEQ Assay, a bias-controlled multiplex PCR. Per the authors' processing: Within the assay, amplification of reference gene primers was used to estimate how many nucleated cells each sample contained. Sequence reads were collapsed and filtered to measure the absolute abundance of every unique TCRbeta CDR3 rearrangement. For each sample, productive Simpson clonality was calculated by taking the square root of Simpson's diversity index across productive rearrangements. The table comes from immuneACCESS by way of TCRdb, which keeps in-frame sequences with V and J called. Part of the clones is missing from these tables; in studies checked, under half for an unresolved V gene and the rest for unknown reasons. The DNA gave D and trimming, while V, J and clone size come from that table. For this sample the table gives under 150,000 clones, of which under 90% were detected only once. The ten largest clones represent roughly 8.6% of the sample.

Collaborating institutions collected whole blood in K2EDTA tubes following their own protocols. For TCRbeta analysis, collaborators shipped samples in one of three forms: frozen whole blood, isolated PBMCs, or DNA extracted from either of those sample types. Input material: peripheral blood. This TCR derives from a woman aged 80 or over in a cohort sampled during active or convalescent COVID-19.

The DNA sequence follows: TGTGCCAGCAGTTACTCCAGGACTGGAAACACCATATATTTT. This codes for CASSYSRTGNTIYF. The chain is assembled from TRBV6-5 and TRBJ1-3, with the D gene not confidently named. V and J lose 0 bases and 2 bases, and a span of 5 bases separates them. The cysteine opens and the phenylalanine closes a CDR3 of 14 amino acids. Kept here is only the CDR3 DNA, which spans 42 bases and is read in frame from base 1. CDR1 and CDR2 are drawn from the germline V gene: MNHEY, SVGAGI.